These T cell receptor beta chains were read from a single sample in a study of blood T cells in healthy people across ages. TCRdb used MiXCR to reprocess the 5' RACE reads, holding one entry per CDR3 protein. This sample has some 800,000 distinct CDR3 sequences, with roughly 25% found just once. This same sample was also part of a study on T cells of mothers and their children.

The sample comprised blood. Source of these receptors: a boy aged 5-17 years in good health. Both conserved end residues are trimmed from each CDR3. The order of the fields is CDR3 protein, V gene, J gene.

ASSPLDSFDANYGYT,TRBV18,TRBJ1-2
SVGLPKRSTDTQY,TRBV29-1,TRBJ2-3
SVVHETQY,TRBV29-1,TRBJ2-5
ASRWTDGELF,TRBV6-6,TRBJ2-2
ASSLFMGVLDTQY,TRBV12-3/TRBV12-4,TRBJ2-3
ASSPKTGTGRSEQF,TRBV6-2/TRBV6-3,TRBJ2-1
SARVAQGPGRTQY,TRBV20-1,TRBJ2-5
SARLGGRAIAREQF,TRBV20-1,TRBJ2-1
ASRPTGTNEKLF,TRBV27,TRBJ1-4
SVRTATNEKLF,TRBV29-1,TRBJ1-4
ASSSYETWTSGANVLT,TRBV5-4,TRBJ2-6
ASSSGTEYSTDTQY,TRBV28,TRBJ2-3
ASSFSGGASDTQY,TRBV28,TRBJ2-3
ASSLTGHRTDTQY,TRBV7-3,TRBJ2-3
ASSWATEQTSYEQY,TRBV5-1,TRBJ2-7
ASSFNSGKNIQY,TRBV3-1,TRBJ2-4
SARSGQPGNTEAF,TRBV20-1,TRBJ1-1
ASSLPEKRESSYNEQF,TRBV28,TRBJ2-1
ASSLAQGAGSQPQH,TRBV7-2,TRBJ1-5
ASRRENTEAF,TRBV5-1,TRBJ1-1
SARAPGRQETQY,TRBV20-1,TRBJ2-5
AFGGSYNEQF,TRBV30,TRBJ2-1
ASSYLAGGSSYNEQF,TRBV6-2/TRBV6-3,TRBJ2-1
ASNPRLLPYEQY,TRBV28,NA
ASSLGTANTGELF,TRBV12-3/TRBV12-4,TRBJ2-2
ASSSGLAGGAYEQY,TRBV9,TRBJ2-7
ATSASGDMRQF,TRBV24-1,TRBJ2-1
SVIGEGHNEQF,TRBV29-1,TRBJ2-1
ATSDRLYEQY,TRBV28,TRBJ2-7
ASSYRDIWGTSTEAF,TRBV7-2,TRBJ1-1